A single sample gave rise to the 9 T cell receptor beta chains below, sequenced in a study of blood T cell repertoires in COVID-19. Assay used: immunoSEQ multiplex PCR; TCRdb lists only in-frame clones, some missing. The sample consists of 150,000 to 200,000 clones, approximately 85% of them appearing once. The specimen sequenced was peripheral blood. The origin of the receptors is a man aged 60 to 69 with acute or convalescent COVID-19.

The V gene is TRBV5-4, the J gene TRBJ2-5; D is possibly TRBD2 (6 bases). V was pared by 2 bases and J by 1 base, with 9 bases between. Germline V gene lookup returns CDR1 SGHNT and CDR2 YYREEE (reference sequence). The CDR3 runs 14 residues. CDR3 bases: TGTGCCAGCAGCTTCCGGGAGATCCAAGAGACCCAGTACTTC. This codes for CASSFREIQETQYF.

The chain combines TRBV27 with TRBJ2-3; 15 bases align to TRBD2. The length of the CDR3 is 17 residues. Trimming removed 6 bases from V and 0 bases from J; junction bases left unmatched: 4. Germline CDR1 reads MNHEY; CDR2 reads SMNVEV (reference sequence). The CDR3 loop is CASRVGTSGRSTDTQYF. Here the CDR3 DNA reads TGTGCCAGCAGAGTCGGGACTAGCGGGAGGAGCACAGATACGCAGTATTTT.

The rearrangement links TRBV9 to TRBJ2-1, with TRBD2 matching over 10 bases. Germline values: CDR1 SGDLS, CDR2 YYNGEE. V shed 3 bases, J shed 10 bases, and the junction held 10 bases outside the gene matches. This CDR3 has 15 amino acids. The CDR3 DNA reads as TGTGCCAGCAGCGCTAGCGGGAGTGAGGTTGGGGAGCAGTTCTTC. Translated, it gives CASSASGSEVGEQFF.

CDR3 nucleotides: TGTGCCAGCAGCTTGACTAGCGGGAGGGGAAATGAGCAGTTCTTC. Translation gives CASSLTSGRGNEQFF. The chain carries TRBV5-4 and TRBJ2-1, with 13 positions matching TRBD2. V lost 1 base and J lost 7; bases outside the gene matches: 2. This CDR3 is 15 amino acids long. Germline CDR1 SGHNT, CDR2 YYREEE (reference sequence). The entire variable domain, with the rest obtained from reference TRBV5-4 and TRBJ2-1, is as follows: ETGVTQSPTHLIKTRGQQVTLRCSSQSGHNTVSWYQQALGQGPQFIFQYYREEENGRGNFPPRFSGLQFPNYSSELNVNALELDDSALYLCASSLTSGRGNEQFFGPGTRLTVL.

The chain carries TRBV6-2 or TRBV6-3 and TRBJ1-1, with 7 nucleotides matching TRBD1. CDR1 and CDR2 from the germline V gene are MNHEY and SVGEGT. The CDR3 runs to 16 residues. V trimming: 2 bases; J trimming: 0 bases; junction bases outside the gene matches: 6. The chain's CDR3 is CASSYRGGGMNTEAFF. CDR3 DNA: TGTGCCAGCAGTTACCGCGGAGGGGGCATGAACACTGAAGCTTTCTTT.

This rearrangement joins TRBV28 to TRBJ2-1; TRBD1 might be the D (5 bases). V lost 5 bases to trimming and J lost 4 bases, with 15 bases between them. The CDR3 extends over 15 amino acids. Per germline, CDR1 MDHEN and CDR2 SYDVKM. CDR3 nucleotides: TGTGCCAGCAGTCGCCCTCTGACAGATTACAATGAGCAGTTCTTC. Encoded protein: CASSRPLTDYNEQFF.

This clone has a handful of counts. Other nucleotide sequences from this sample produce the same CDR3. The rearrangement uses TRBV27 and TRBJ1-2; 10 bases align to TRBD1. The V and J ends lost 2 bases and 5 bases, in that order; junction bases with no gene match: 2. The CDR3 sequence is 14 residues long. CDR1 MNHEY and CDR2 SMNVEV come from the germline V gene (reference sequence). The CDR3 DNA is TGTGCCAGCAGTTTACGGGACAGGGGATATGGCTACACCTTC. Its translation is CASSLRDRGYGYTF.

This clone was seen once. The rearrangement uses TRBV5-8 and TRBJ2-3; 8 bases line up with TRBD1. The CDR3 is 17 residues long. V was clipped by 0 bases and J by 3 bases; unmatched bases: 9. The germline gives CDR1 SGHTS, CDR2 YDEGEE. The CDR3 is CASSLGVTGGWTDTQYF. The CDR3 coding sequence is TGTGCCAGCAGCTTGGGGGTCACAGGGGGTTGGACAGATACGCAGTATTTT. Drawing the rest from reference TRBV5-8 and TRBJ2-3, the complete variable domain is EAGVTQSPTHLIKTRGQQATLRCSPISGHTSVYWYQQALGLGLQFLLWYDEGEERNRGNFPPRFSGRQFPNYSSELNVNALELEDSALYLCASSLGVTGGWTDTQYFGPGTRLTVL.

J is TRBJ1-1 and V is TRBV9; D is unresolved. Looked up from germline, CDR1 is SGDLS and CDR2 is YYNGEE. The CDR3 spans 13 residues. Trimming took 0 bases from V and 4 from J, leaving 7 bases between them. The CDR3 region has the DNA TGTGCCAGCAGCGTAGACCCAGGCACTGAAGCTTTCTTT. Its protein product is CASSVDPGTEAFF.